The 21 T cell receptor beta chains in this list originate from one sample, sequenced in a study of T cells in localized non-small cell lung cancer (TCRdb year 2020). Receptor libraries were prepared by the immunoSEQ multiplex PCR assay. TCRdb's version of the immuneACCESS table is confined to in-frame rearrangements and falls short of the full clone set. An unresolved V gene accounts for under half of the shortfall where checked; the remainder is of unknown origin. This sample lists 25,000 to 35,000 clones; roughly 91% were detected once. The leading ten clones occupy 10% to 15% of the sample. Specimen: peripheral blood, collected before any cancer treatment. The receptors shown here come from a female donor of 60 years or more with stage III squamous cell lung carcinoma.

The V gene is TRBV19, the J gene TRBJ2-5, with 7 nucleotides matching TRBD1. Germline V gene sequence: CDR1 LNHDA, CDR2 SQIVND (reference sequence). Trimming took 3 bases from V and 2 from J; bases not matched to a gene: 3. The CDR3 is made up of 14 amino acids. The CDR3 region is CASSIGTVQETQYF. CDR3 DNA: TGTGCCAGTAGTATCGGGACAGTACAAGAGACCCAGTACTTC.

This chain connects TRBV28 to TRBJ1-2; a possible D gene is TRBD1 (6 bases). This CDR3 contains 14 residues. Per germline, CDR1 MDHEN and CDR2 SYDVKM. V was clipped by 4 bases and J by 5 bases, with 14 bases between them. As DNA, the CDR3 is TGTGCCAGCAGTTACGGGACAACTTATTATGGCTACACCTTC. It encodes CASSYGTTYYGYTF.

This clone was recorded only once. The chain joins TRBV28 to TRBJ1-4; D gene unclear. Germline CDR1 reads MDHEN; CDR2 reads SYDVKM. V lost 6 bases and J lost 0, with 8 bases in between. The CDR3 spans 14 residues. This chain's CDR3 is CASSLPSTNEKLFF. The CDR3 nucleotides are TGTGCCAGCAGCCTACCTTCAACTAATGAAAAACTGTTTTTT. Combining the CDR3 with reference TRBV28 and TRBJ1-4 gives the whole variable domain DVKVTQSSRYLVKRTGEKVFLECVQDMDHENMFWYRQDPGLGLRLIYFSYDVKMKEKGDIPEGYSVSREKKERFSLILESASTNQTSMYLCASSLPSTNEKLFFGSGTQLSVL.

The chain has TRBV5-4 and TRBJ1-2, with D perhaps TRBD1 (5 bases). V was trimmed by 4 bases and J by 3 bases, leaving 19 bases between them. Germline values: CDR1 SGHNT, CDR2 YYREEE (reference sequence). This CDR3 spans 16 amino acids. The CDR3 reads CASSPGTAPSYYGYTF. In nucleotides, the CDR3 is TGTGCCAGCAGCCCCGGGACTGCCCCGTCCTACTATGGCTACACCTTC.

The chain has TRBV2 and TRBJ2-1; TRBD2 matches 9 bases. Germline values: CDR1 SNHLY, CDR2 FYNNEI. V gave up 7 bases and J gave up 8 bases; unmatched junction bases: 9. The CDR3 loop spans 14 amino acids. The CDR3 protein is CASTPMGLAYEQFF. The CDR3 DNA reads TGTGCCAGCACCCCCATGGGACTAGCTTATGAGCAGTTCTTC. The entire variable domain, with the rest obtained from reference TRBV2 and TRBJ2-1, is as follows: EPEVTQTPSHQVTQMGQEVILRCVPISNHLYFYWYRQILGQKVEFLVSFYNNEISEKSEIFDDQFSVERPDGSNFTLKIRSTKLEDSAMYFCASTPMGLAYEQFFGPGTRLTVL.

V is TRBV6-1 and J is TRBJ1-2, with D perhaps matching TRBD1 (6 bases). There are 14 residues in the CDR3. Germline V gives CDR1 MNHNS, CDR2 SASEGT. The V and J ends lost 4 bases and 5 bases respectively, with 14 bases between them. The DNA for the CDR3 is TGTGCCAGCAGTGCGGCTCACAGGGCTTATGGCTACACCTTC. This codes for CASSAAHRAYGYTF.

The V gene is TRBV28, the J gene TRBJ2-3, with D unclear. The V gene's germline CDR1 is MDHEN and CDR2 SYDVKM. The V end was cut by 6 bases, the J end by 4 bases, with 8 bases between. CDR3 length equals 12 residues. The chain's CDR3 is CASSVVADTQYF. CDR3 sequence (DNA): TGTGCCAGCAGCGTTGTGGCAGATACGCAGTATTTT.

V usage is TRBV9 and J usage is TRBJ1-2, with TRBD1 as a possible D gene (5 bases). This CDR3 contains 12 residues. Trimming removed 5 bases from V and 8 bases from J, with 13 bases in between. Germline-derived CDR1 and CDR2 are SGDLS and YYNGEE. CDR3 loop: CASREQEGGYTF. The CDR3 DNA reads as TGTGCCAGCAGGGAACAGGAAGGAGGCTACACCTTC.

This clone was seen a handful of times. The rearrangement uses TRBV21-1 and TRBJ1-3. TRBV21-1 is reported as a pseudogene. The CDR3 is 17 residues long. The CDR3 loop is CASSKVGPRNSGNTIYF. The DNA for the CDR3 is TGTGCCAGCAGCAAAGTCGGGCCACGTAACTCTGGAAACACCATATATTTT.

Here the CDR3 reads CASSSGQGVNQPQHF. Written as DNA, the CDR3 is TGTGCCAGCAGTTCGGGACAGGGGGTCAATCAGCCCCAGCATTTT. V usage is TRBV28 and J usage is TRBJ1-5; TRBD1 agrees at 11 bases. The CDR3 is 15 amino acids. The junction had 2 bases not matched to a gene; V was cut back by 4 bases and J by 3 bases. The germline V gene has CDR1 MDHEN and CDR2 SYDVKM.

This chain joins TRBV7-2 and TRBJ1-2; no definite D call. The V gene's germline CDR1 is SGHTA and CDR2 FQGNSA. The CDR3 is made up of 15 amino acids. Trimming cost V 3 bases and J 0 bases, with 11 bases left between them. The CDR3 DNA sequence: TGTGCCAGCAGCTTGCCCCACATAGCTAACTATGGCTACACCTTC. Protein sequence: CASSLPHIANYGYTF.

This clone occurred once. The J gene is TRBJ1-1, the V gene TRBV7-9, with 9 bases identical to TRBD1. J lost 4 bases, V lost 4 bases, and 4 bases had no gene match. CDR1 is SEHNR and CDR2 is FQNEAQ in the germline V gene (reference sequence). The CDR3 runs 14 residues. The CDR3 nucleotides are TGTGCCAGCAGCTCACAGGGGGCTGGCACTGAAGCTTTCTTT. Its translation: CASSSQGAGTEAFF.

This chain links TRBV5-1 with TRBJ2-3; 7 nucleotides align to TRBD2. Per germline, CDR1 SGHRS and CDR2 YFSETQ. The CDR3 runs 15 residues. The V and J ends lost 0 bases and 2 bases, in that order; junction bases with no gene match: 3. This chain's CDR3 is CASSLASGFTDTQYF. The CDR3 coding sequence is TGCGCCAGCAGCTTGGCTAGCGGATTCACAGATACGCAGTATTTT.

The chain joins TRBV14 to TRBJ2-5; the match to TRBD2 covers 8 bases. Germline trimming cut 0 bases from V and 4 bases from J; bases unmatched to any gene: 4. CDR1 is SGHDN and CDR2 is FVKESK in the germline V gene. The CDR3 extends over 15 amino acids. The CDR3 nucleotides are TGTGCCAGCAGCCAAGATCAGAGCGGGAGAGAGACCCAGTACTTC. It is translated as CASSQDQSGRETQYF.

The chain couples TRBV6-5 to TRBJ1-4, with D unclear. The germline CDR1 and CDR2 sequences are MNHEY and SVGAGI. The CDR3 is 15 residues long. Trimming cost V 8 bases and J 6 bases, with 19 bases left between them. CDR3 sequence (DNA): TGTGCCAGCGCGACCAATCCCACCCCGTATGAAAAACTGTTTTTT. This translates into CASATNPTPYEKLFF.

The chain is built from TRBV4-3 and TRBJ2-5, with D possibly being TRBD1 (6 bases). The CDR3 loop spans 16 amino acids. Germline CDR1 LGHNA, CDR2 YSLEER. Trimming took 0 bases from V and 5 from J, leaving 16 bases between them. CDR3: CASSQERAQGRETQYF. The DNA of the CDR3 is TGCGCCAGCAGCCAAGAGAGAGCACAGGGTCGGGAGACCCAGTACTTC.

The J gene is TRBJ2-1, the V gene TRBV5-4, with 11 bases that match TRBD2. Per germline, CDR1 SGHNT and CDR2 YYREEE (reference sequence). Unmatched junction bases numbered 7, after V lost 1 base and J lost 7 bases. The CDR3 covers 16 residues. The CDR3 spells CASSLSLAGGDNEQFF. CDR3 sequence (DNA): TGTGCCAGCAGCTTGTCATTAGCGGGAGGGGATAATGAGCAGTTCTTC.

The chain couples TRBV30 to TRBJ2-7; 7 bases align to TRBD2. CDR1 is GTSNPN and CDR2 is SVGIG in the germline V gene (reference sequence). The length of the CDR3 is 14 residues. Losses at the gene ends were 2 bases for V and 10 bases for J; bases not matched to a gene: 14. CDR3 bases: TGTGCCTGGAGTCCCCCAAGGGGAGGGGCCCTCCAGTACTTC. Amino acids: CAWSPPRGGALQYF.

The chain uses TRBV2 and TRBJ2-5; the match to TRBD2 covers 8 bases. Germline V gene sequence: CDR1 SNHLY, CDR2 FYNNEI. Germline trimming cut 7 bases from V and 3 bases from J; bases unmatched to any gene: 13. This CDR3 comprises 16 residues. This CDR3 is CASTRSLAVVKETQYF. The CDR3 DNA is TGTGCCAGCACTAGGTCACTAGCGGTAGTGAAAGAGACCCAGTACTTC.

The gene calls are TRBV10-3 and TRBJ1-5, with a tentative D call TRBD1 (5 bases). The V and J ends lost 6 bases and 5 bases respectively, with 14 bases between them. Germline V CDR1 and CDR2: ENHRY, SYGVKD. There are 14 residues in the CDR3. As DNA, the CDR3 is TGTGCCATCAGCCGAGGGACCTTCTATCAGCCCCAGCATTTT. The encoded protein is CAISRGTFYQPQHF.

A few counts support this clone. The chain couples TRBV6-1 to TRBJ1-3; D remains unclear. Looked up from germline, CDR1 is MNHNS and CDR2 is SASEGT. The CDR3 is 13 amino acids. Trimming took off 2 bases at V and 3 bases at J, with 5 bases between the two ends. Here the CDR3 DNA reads TGTGCCAGCAGTGAAACGAGTGGAAACACCATATATTTT. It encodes CASSETSGNTIYF.